This TCR beta chain comes out of a study of blood T cell repertoires in COVID-19. Study-wide context: Specimens from acute and convalescent COVID-19 originated in the United States, Italy and Spain. In each case, the material was cDNA or gDNA derived from T cells, B-cell-depleted T cells, or PBMCs.

Germline assignment: CDR1 LNHDA and CDR2 SQIVND (reference sequence). The J segment lost 7 bases and the V segment lost 7 bases, leaving 11 bases of the junction unmatched. There are 15 residues in the CDR3. In the source study's methods: For nucleated cells, counts were estimated from reference gene primer amplification. Sequencing was performed with immunoSEQ multiplex PCR; in TCRdb, only in-frame clones are kept and a portion is missing. V and J calls and clone size are those listed in that table; D and trimming were worked out from the DNA. This table has 150,000 or so clones, approximately 85% appearing once.

The sequenced material came from peripheral blood. The V call is TRBV19, the J call TRBJ1-5; 9 bases match TRBD1. This sequence originates from a woman in her sixties with COVID-19, enrolled during active disease. The CDR3 spells CASIHQTGGGQPQHF. The CDR3 bases are TGTGCCAGTATTCACCAGACAGGGGGAGGACAGCCCCAGCATTTT.